This T cell receptor beta chain was identified in a study of CXCR3-negative and CXCR3-positive naive CD8 T cells (dated by TCRdb to between 2018 and 2021). Regarding the complete study: In total, 130 million to 150 million TRB reads were obtained, which works out to roughly 1.5 +/- 0.3 million reads per library. Diversity and physicochemical repertoire analyses covered about a dozen donors pooled from two independent experiments. For the TRBV-TRBJ cluster analysis, the naive subsets came from a handful of donors, while the memory cells came from 3 donors.

According to the germline V gene, CDR1 reads SGHVS and CDR2 reads FNYEAQ. Its CDR3 holds 16 amino acids, cysteine through phenylalanine. No DNA sequence was recorded. For each CD8+ T cell subset, flow sorting was done in triplicate, and 300,000 to 350,000 cells per subset went directly into RLT lysis buffer. Naive CD8+ T cells were defined stringently as CD45RO-CCR7+CD27+CD95- to exclude memory contaminants. Standard density gradient centrifugation was used to isolate peripheral blood mononuclear cells from buffy coats. A FACSAria III was used to flow-sort naive CXCR3-negative and CXCR3-positive CD8+ T cells. Total RNA was extracted from sorted cells with an RNeasy Mini Kit. General conclusions and limits of the study: Similar TRBV-TRBJ usage was shown by naive CXCR3-negative and CXCR3-positive cells from the same donor, whereas distinct patterns were shown by memory cells. TRB CDR3s from CXCR3-positive naive cells showed higher hydrophobicity (lower Kidera factor 4), lower energy, and higher strength and volume indices than CXCR3-negative naive cells. Because CXCR3 expression was partially decreased after cryopreservation, freshly isolated PBMCs were used for most assays. Repertoire diversity was comparably high in both naive subsets but much lower in memory CD8+ T cells. Because surface CD5, which is linked to self-reactivity in mice, was comparable between the naive subsets, TCR interaction strength was also inferred from TRB CDR3 physicochemical properties.

Notes on this clonotype: Its antigen is unknown.

Sequencing was performed on a NextSeq 550. The Human TCR Profiling Kit (MiLaboratory) was used to prepare UMI-labeled 5' RACE TRB cDNA libraries. The full amount of extracted RNA was used for cDNA synthesis, and the full amount of resulting cDNA was used for PCR amplification. The libraries were made side by side, with each library going through the same number of PCR cycles. The original pipeline was this. With a minimum of two reads required per UMI, MIGEC and MiXCR pulled out about 54,000 +/- 9,700 unique UMI-labeled TRB cDNA molecules from each library. On average, each library contained approximately 40,000 +/- 10,000 functional in-frame TRB CDR3 nucleotide clonotypes without stop codons. Diversity metrics, including normalized Shannon-Wiener and Chao1, were computed in VDJtools after downsampling to 5000 UMI-labeled TRB molecules per sample. For the central five CDR3 residues, VDJtools calculated physicochemical properties weighted by clonotype size, namely interaction energy, strength, volume and Kidera factor 4. After TCRdb reprocessed the reads, each CDR3 protein sequence was kept as one row, without DNA. Clone size and V and J calls follow TCRdb, not the original study. This sample's table has entries for under 85,000 distinct CDR3 sequences. The leading ten clones occupy about 0.62% of the sample.

The TCR comes from a human donor in good health. Some clones in this sample may be carry-over from other donors' samples. The material sequenced was naive CXCR3+ CD8+ T cells from blood. Interpreted using the paper, the cell subset or site label stands for: CD45RO-CCR7+CD27+CD95- naive CD8+ T cells expressing CXCR3 (TNR3+). The chain links TRBV7-6 with TRBJ2-3; the TCRdb D gene call, TRBD1, has no DNA to confirm it. The CDR3 has the sequence CASSLAYRGITDTQYF.